One and the same sample provided the 11 T cell receptor beta chains below, sequenced in a study of shared clonotypes between healthy human individuals. Sequencing used immunoSEQ multiplex PCR; TCRdb keeps in-frame clones, though not all of them. The table records roughly 1,000,000 clones, 70% to 80% of them present only once. The sequenced material came from memory CD4+ T cells from PBMCs. Noted subset: CD45RA-negative fraction. Receptors were obtained from a man younger than 30 in good health. Some clones in this sample may be carry-over from other donors' samples.

V usage is TRBV9 and J usage is TRBJ1-1, with D unclear. Germline V gene sequence: CDR1 SGDLS, CDR2 YYNGEE. V shed 3 bases and J shed 4 bases, with 10 bases lying between them. The length of the CDR3 is 13 residues. CDR3 in DNA: TGTGCCAGCAGCGCTACATCAGGCACTGAAGCTTTCTTT. It is translated as CASSATSGTEAFF.

This clone has only one observation. The V and J genes are TRBV6-5 and TRBJ2-1; TRBD2 aligns across 7 bases. CDR1 and CDR2 from the germline V gene are MNHEY and SVGAGI. The ends lost 2 bases at V and 7 bases at J; junction bases unmatched: 5. The CDR3 length is 14 residues. The CDR3 region is CASSYRAGVNEQFF. CDR3 bases: TGTGCCAGCAGTTACCGGGCGGGAGTGAATGAGCAGTTCTTC.

The chain is built from TRBV9 and TRBJ1-1; 7 bases map to TRBD1. J lost 10 bases, V lost 0 bases, and 6 bases had no gene match. CDR1 is SGDLS, CDR2 YYNGEE, per germline. The CDR3 runs 13 residues. CDR3: CASSVEAGGGAFF. CDR3 bases: TGTGCCAGCAGCGTAGAAGCAGGGGGAGGAGCTTTCTTT.

The chain combines TRBV10-3 with TRBJ2-5; 11 bases fit TRBD1. In germline, CDR1 is ENHRY, CDR2 SYGVKD. J was trimmed by 4 bases and V by 3 bases; bases with no gene match: 4. CDR3 length: 15 residues. CDR3 residues: CAISDPGQGGETQYF. CDR3 DNA sequence: TGTGCCATCAGTGATCCGGGACAGGGGGGAGAGACCCAGTACTTC.

This chain joins TRBV28 and TRBJ2-1, with TRBD2 matching over 11 bases. V was pared by 2 bases and J by 5 bases, with 14 bases of the junction left unmatched. Germline V gives CDR1 MDHEN, CDR2 SYDVKM. This CDR3 spans 19 amino acids. The DNA for the CDR3 is TGTGCCAGCAGTTTAGGGTTAGCGGGAGGGCCGTTCCCCCACAATGAGCAGTTCTTC. It yields the protein CASSLGLAGGPFPHNEQFF.

The DNA of the CDR3 is TGCAGCGTTGACGCCGGACTAGCGGGATTGAACACCGGGGAGCTGTTTTTT. Translation gives CSVDAGLAGLNTGELFF. This rearrangement joins TRBV29-1 to TRBJ2-2, with 12 bases fitting TRBD2. This CDR3 contains 17 residues. Trimming removed 3 bases from V and 1 base from J; junction bases left unmatched: 6. Germline lookup yields CDR1 SQVTM and CDR2 ANQGSEA.

The chain is built from TRBV20-1 and TRBJ2-1, with 7 bases lining up with TRBD2. CDR3 size: 11 residues. V was pared by 3 bases and J by 14 bases, with 7 bases of the junction left unmatched. The germline CDR1 and CDR2 sequences are DFQATT and SNEGSKA (reference sequence). For the CDR3, the DNA is TGCAGTGCTAGGAGCGGGACTCTAGAGTTCTTC. This encodes CSARSGTLEFF.

Comment on this clone: This sample also contains other DNA sequences that code for the same CDR3. The chain recombines TRBV4-1 with TRBJ1-5; the D is unclear. The germline V gene has CDR1 MGHRA and CDR2 YSYEKL. This CDR3 has 13 residues. Trimming removed 0 bases at V and 6 bases at J, with 6 bases between. The CDR3 nucleotides are TGCGCCAGCAGCCAAGACCCAGTTCAGCCCCAGCATTTT. This translates into CASSQDPVQPQHF.

V usage is TRBV2 and J usage is TRBJ2-3; possibly TRBD1 or TRBD2 for D (5 bases each). CDR1 is SNHLY and CDR2 is FYNNEI in the germline V gene. This CDR3 comprises 13 residues. With 6 bases removed from V and 7 bases from J, the gap between germline ends came to 14 bases. The CDR3 nucleotides are TGTGCCAGCAGCCAGTTTGGGGGAAATACGCAGTATTTT. Translating it yields CASSQFGGNTQYF.

This clone came up a few times. The chain has TRBV4-1 and TRBJ2-1, with TRBD2 identical over 14 bases. CDR1 and CDR2 (germline): MGHRA, YSYEKL. Trimming cost V 1 base and J 9 bases; bases outside gene matches: 20. The CDR3 runs to 21 residues. The CDR3 region has the DNA TGCGCCAGCAGCCAAGTGGGAGGGACTAGCGGGAGACATCCCTACCGCGGTGAGCAGTTCTTC. As protein: CASSQVGGTSGRHPYRGEQFF.

V and J are TRBV10-3 and TRBJ2-6; D gene uncertain. The CDR3 totals 16 residues. The ends were cut back, 6 bases at V and 0 bases at J, with 12 bases in the middle. Germline V gene lookup returns CDR1 ENHRY and CDR2 SYGVKD. The CDR3 sequence is CAISPGISSGANVLTF. In DNA form, the CDR3 reads TGTGCCATCAGCCCAGGTATCAGCTCTGGGGCCAACGTCCTGACTTTC.